The T cell receptor (beta chain) described here comes from a study of siplizumab effects on memory and regulatory T cells. The study's findings and limits: The alloreactive clones that mapped to unstimulated subsets made up only a minor fraction.

Germline CDR1 reads MNHNS; CDR2 reads SASEGT. The ends were cut back, 6 bases at V and 5 bases at J, with 11 bases in the middle. This CDR3 region has 14 residues. This clone showed up just once. The antigen remains unidentified. The assay was immunoSEQ multiplex PCR, and TCRdb's table has in-frame clones only and misses some. Here the sample spans about 85,000 clones, 85% to 95% being singletons. This sequence joins TRBV6-1 and TRBJ1-6; D unclear. Sequenced sample: CD8+ T cells sorted from blood. The sequence was collected from a human donor in good health. CDR3 residues: CASSRDGDNSPLHF. In nucleotides, the CDR3 is TGTGCCAGCAGCAGAGACGGTGATAATTCACCCCTCCACTTT.